This TCR beta chain was obtained from a study of T-cell reconstitution after alpha-beta-depleted transplantation in children (dated by TCRdb to the mid-2010s). Looking at the study overall: The study quantitatively tracked T-cell immune reconstitution after TCRalphabeta/CD19-depleted allogeneic hematopoietic cell transplantation in children using TCR repertoire profiling.

Libraries were constructed by PCR. Sequencing instrument: Illumina HiSeq 2500. TCR libraries were prepared with molecular barcoding, using unique molecular identifiers to normalize TCRbeta repertoire quantification. Using fastp at Q25 and MiXCR, TCRdb reprocessed the public reads and kept productive beta chains. Every entry covers one CDR3 protein and lists the most common genes and DNA from its rows. A total of around 370,000 distinct CDR3 sequences appear in this sample, over 9% of them only once. The biggest ten clones account for more than 2% of the sample. A note on this clonotype: Its antigen is not yet known. No much larger clone is present one base from it, and per-base qualities are unavailable.

There are 16 amino acids in the CDR3, from cysteine to phenylalanine inclusive. CDR3 DNA is the only sequence kept; it has 48 bases, read in frame from the first base. Trimming accounts for 1 base at V and 6 bases at J, while the number of junction bases matched to no gene is 8. The germline V gene (reference sequence) gives CDR1 as LGHDT and CDR2 as YNNKEL. This receptor was taken from a human donor who donated a stem cell graft to a child with acute lymphoblastic leukemia. Source: PBMCs from the stem cell graft donor, taken from the stem cell graft. This receptor chain uses TRBV3-1 and TRBJ2-3; TRBD2 matches 9 bases in the middle. The CDR3 loop reads CASSQVGGGRADTQYF. The nucleotide sequence is given as TGTGCCAGCAGCCAAGTAGGGGGCGGGAGGGCCGATACGCAGTATTTT.